The sample holds a few counts of the clone carrying this TCR beta chain. Antigen specificity is unknown. This sample stems from a study of T cells in localized non-small cell lung cancer. V was cut by 3 bases and J by 5 bases, with 16 bases left in between. The germline V gene has CDR1 SGHNT and CDR2 YENEEA. The CDR3 covers 15 residues. Study results and caveats: Patients showing higher blood T cell density tended to see longer overall survival. Median detection of top 100 tumor clones in adjacent lung was approximately 50 clones. Uninvolved adjacent lung showed peak T cell clonality, exceeding tumor. Sequencing was limited to one tumor region, leaving the possibility of heterogeneity open.

Assay used: immunoSEQ multiplex PCR; TCRdb lists only in-frame clones, some missing. The table shows 25,000 to 30,000 clones, with less than 95% occurring only once. This rearrangement joins TRBV11-3 to TRBJ2-5; tentative D call: TRBD1 (5 bases). This receptor was obtained from a female donor older than 55 with stage I lung adenocarcinoma. Source: peripheral blood, taken before any cancer treatment. This CDR3 is CASSFRGTKHETQYF. CDR3 DNA sequence: TGTGCCAGCAGCTTTAGGGGAACCAAACATGAGACCCAGTACTTC.